The entry below describes one T cell receptor beta chain. Its target antigen remains unknown. Within one base of it there is no much larger clone, and no base qualities were kept. The library was prepared using the immunoSEQ multiplex PCR assay. TCRdb retrieved this table from immuneACCESS and kept in-frame rearrangements only. Not all clones are present; in checked studies, unresolved V genes account for under half, and no reason is known for the remainder. For this sample there are around 68,000 clones; roughly 89% appear just once. The ten largest clonotypes hold about 0.36% of the sample. The sample originates from a study of technical replicates of blood from four donors (dated by TCRdb to about 2017). The TCR originated in a human donor in good health. Some clones in this sample may be carry-over from other donors' samples. The sequencing input was T cells isolated from PBMCs.

The CDR3 region reads CASSLQDRNSGNTIYF. The DNA reads TGCGCCAGCAGCCTACAGGACAGGAACTCTGGAAACACCATATATTTT. The rearrangement combines TRBV5-1 with TRBJ1-3; 7 central nucleotides agree with TRBD1. CDR1 SGHRS and CDR2 YFSETQ are derived from the germline V gene. Its CDR3 holds 16 amino acids, cysteine through phenylalanine. CDR3 DNA only is kept here, 48 bases in frame from base 1. Clipping removes 4 bases from V and 0 bases from J, with 7 as the unmatched junction base count.